These T cell receptor beta chains were read from a single sample in a study of cytomegalovirus exposure and HLA in healthy donors. Sequencing was performed with immunoSEQ multiplex PCR; in TCRdb, only in-frame clones are kept and a portion is missing. The table lists 200,000 to 250,000 clones, about 81% of them singletons, with 2.7% in the top ten. Sequencing was performed on PBMCs. The receptors were gathered from a woman in her thirties or forties in good health and CMV-seronegative. Each CDR3 is given with its conserved first and last residue. D genes are given only for firm matches. Clone size is stated in some rows and not others, as once, few, many or a class when expanded.

clone size,V gene,D gene,J gene,CDR3 protein,CDR3 DNA
NA,TRBV27,NA,TRBJ1-2,CASSLVWGRSRVGYTF,TGTGCCAGCAGTTTAGTCTGGGGGCGATCTCGTGTGGGCTACACCTTC
NA,TRBV2,TRBD1,TRBJ2-5,CASSLQGARPETQYF,TGTGCCAGCAGTCTACAGGGGGCGCGACCAGAGACCCAGTACTTC
NA,TRBV28,NA,TRBJ2-2,CASRRQGGTGELFF,TGTGCCAGCAGGAGACAGGGAGGCACCGGGGAGCTGTTTTTT
NA,TRBV5-5,NA,TRBJ1-5,CASSFLDTGWPQHF,TGTGCCAGCAGCTTCCTGGACACAGGTTGGCCCCAGCATTTT
NA,TRBV4-2,TRBD1,TRBJ1-6,CASSQDLITGQGVNSPLHF,TGTGCCAGCAGCCAAGATTTAATTACGGGACAGGGAGTGAATTCACCCCTCCACTTT
NA,TRBV5-4,TRBD1,TRBJ2-7,CASSLLGTGFNEQYF,TGTGCCAGCAGCTTGTTGGGGACAGGGTTCAACGAGCAGTACTTC
NA,TRBV7-8,NA,TRBJ2-7,CASSPVWGGQGEQYF,TGTGCCAGCAGCCCGGTATGGGGCGGTCAAGGGGAGCAGTACTTC
NA,TRBV9,NA,TRBJ2-5,CASSLTSYSYQETQYF,TGTGCCAGCAGCCTTACTAGCTACTCGTACCAAGAGACCCAGTACTTC
NA,TRBV2,NA,TRBJ1-3,CASRLQVNSGNTIYF,TGTGCCAGCAGATTACAGGTCAACTCTGGAAACACCATATATTTT
NA,TRBV7-2,NA,TRBJ1-2,CASSLVTPTDYIF,TGTGCCAGCAGCTTAGTCACGCCCACTGACTACATCTTC
NA,TRBV27,TRBD1,TRBJ2-2,CASSPGTGATGELFF,TGTGCCAGCAGTCCCGGGACAGGAGCCACCGGGGAGCTGTTTTTT
NA,TRBV2,TRBD2,TRBJ2-3,CASSERLAGGTQYF,TGTGCCAGCAGTGAACGACTAGCGGGAGGGACGCAGTATTTT
NA,TRBV30,TRBD2,TRBJ2-1,CAWSGQREIPGDEQFF,TGTGCCTGGAGCGGTCAGCGGGAGATTCCGGGGGATGAGCAGTTCTTC
NA,TRBV11-2,TRBD1,TRBJ1-4,CASSLYDRGREKLFF,TGTGCCAGCAGCTTATACGACAGGGGTCGTGAAAAACTGTTTTTT
NA,TRBV7-8,TRBD1,TRBJ1-1,CASSPGQGYTEAFF,TGTGCCAGCAGCCCCGGACAGGGTTACACTGAAGCTTTCTTT
once,TRBV28,NA,TRBJ1-2,CASSPFGTYLSGYTF,TGTGCCAGCAGTCCTTTTGGGACATATTTGAGTGGCTACACCTTC
once,TRBV29-1,NA,TRBJ2-7,CSVADRPSSYEQYF,TGCAGCGTCGCCGACAGACCTTCCTCCTACGAGCAGTACTTC